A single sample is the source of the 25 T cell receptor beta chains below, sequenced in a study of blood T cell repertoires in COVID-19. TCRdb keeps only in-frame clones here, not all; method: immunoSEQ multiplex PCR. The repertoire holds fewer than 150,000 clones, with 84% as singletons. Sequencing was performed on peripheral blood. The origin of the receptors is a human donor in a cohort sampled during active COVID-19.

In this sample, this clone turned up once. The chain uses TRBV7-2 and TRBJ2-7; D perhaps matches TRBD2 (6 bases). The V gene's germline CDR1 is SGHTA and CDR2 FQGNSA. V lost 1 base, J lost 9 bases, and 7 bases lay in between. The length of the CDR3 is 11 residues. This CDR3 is CASSLVGGQYF. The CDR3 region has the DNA TGTGCCAGCAGCTTAGTGGGGGGGCAGTACTTC.

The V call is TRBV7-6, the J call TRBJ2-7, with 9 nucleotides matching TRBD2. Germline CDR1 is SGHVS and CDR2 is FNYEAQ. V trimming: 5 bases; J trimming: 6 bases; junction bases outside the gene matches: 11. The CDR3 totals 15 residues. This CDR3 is CASSPRQGGGAEQYF. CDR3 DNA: TGTGCCAGCAGCCCTCGGCAGGGCGGGGGGGCCGAGCAGTACTTC.

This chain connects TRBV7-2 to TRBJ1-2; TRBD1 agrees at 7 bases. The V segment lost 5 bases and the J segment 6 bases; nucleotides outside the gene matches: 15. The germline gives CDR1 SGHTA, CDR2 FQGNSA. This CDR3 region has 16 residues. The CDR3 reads CASSNIDRVEYDGYTF. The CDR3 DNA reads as TGTGCCAGCAGCAACATTGACAGGGTGGAGTATGATGGCTACACCTTC.

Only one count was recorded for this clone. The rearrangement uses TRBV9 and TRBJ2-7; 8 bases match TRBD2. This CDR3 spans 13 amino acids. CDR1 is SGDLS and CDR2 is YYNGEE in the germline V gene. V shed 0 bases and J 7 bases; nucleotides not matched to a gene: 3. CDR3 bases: TGTGCCAGCAGCGTAGATCCGGGAGGGGAGCAGTACTTC. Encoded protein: CASSVDPGGEQYF.

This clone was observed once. CDR3 sequence: CASSEGQGGNQPQHF. Here the CDR3 DNA reads TGTGCCAGCAGTGAAGGACAGGGAGGCAATCAGCCCCAGCATTTT. The gene calls are TRBV25-1 and TRBJ1-5; TRBD1 aligns across 8 bases. Germline CDR1 is MGHDK and CDR2 is SYGVNS. This CDR3 spans 15 amino acids. Unmatched junction bases numbered 2, after V lost 2 bases and J lost 2 bases.

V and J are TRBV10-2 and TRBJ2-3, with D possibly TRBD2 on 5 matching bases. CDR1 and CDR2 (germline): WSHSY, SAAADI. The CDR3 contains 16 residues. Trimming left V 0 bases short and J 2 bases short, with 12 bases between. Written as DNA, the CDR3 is TGCGCCAGCAGTGAGTCGTTAGGACTCTTCACAGATACGCAGTATTTT. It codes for CASSESLGLFTDTQYF.

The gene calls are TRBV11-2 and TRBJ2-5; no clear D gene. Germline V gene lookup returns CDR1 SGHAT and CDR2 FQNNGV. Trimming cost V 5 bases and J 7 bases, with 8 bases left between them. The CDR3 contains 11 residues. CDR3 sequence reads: CASSHGGTQYF. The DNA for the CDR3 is TGTGCCAGCAGCCACGGCGGGACCCAGTACTTC.

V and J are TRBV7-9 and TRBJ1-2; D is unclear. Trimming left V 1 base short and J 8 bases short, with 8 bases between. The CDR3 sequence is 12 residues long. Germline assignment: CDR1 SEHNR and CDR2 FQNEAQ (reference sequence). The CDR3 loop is CASSLDILGYTF. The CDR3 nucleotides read TGTGCCAGCAGCTTAGACATCCTCGGCTACACCTTC.

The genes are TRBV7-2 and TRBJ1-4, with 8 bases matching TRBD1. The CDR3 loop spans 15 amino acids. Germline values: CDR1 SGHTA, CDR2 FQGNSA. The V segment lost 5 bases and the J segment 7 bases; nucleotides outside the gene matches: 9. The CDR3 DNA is TGTGCCAGCAGCGCTTCCGGGACAGGCTCTGAAAAACTGTTTTTT. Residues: CASSASGTGSEKLFF.

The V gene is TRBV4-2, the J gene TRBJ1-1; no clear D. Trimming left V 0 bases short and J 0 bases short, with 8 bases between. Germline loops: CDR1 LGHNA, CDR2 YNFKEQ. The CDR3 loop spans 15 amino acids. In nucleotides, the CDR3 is TGTGCCAGCAGCCAAGATGCAGCGATGAACACTGAAGCTTTCTTT. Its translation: CASSQDAAMNTEAFF.

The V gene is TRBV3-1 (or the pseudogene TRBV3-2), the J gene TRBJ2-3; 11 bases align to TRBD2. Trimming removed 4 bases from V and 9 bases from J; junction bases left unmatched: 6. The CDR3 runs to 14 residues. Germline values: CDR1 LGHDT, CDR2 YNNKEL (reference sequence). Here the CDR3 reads CASSPLAGGGTQYF. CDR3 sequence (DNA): TGTGCCAGCAGCCCCCTAGCGGGGGGAGGAACGCAGTATTTT.

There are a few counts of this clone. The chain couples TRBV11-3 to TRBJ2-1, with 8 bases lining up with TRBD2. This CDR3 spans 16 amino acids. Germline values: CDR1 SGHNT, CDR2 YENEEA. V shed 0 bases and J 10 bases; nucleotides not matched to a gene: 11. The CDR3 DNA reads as TGTGCCAGCAGCTTAGATTTCGCTAGCGGGCGCACAGAGCAGTTCTTC. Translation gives CASSLDFASGRTEQFF.

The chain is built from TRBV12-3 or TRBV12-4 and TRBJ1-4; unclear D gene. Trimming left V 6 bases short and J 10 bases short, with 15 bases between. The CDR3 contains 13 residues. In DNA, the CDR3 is TGTGCCAGCAGCCCAAGAGTTGGAGGAAAACTGTTTTTT. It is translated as CASSPRVGGKLFF.

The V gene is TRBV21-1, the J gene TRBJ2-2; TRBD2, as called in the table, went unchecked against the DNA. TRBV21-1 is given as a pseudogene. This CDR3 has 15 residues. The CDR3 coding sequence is TGTGCCAGCAGATGGCTTTTCCGGAGGGGCGGGGAGCTGTTTTTT. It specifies CASRWLFRRGGELFF.

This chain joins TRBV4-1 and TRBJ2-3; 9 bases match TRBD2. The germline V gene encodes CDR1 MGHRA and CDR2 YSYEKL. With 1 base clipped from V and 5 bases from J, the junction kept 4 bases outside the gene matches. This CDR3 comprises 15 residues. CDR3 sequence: CASSQVVSGGDTQYF. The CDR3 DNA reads TGCGCCAGCAGCCAAGTTGTTAGCGGGGGAGATACGCAGTATTTT.

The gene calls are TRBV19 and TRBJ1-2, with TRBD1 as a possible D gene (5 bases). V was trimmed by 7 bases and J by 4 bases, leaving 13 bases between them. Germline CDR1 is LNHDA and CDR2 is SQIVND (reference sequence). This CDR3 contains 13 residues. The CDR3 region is CASTQGGVYGYTF. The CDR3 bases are TGTGCCAGTACCCAAGGAGGGGTCTATGGCTACACCTTC.

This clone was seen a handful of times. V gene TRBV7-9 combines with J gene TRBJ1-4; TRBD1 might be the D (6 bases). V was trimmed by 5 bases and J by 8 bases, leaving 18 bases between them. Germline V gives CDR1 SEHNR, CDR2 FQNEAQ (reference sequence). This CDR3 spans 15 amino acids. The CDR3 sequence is CASSPQGSSEEKLFF. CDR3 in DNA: TGTGCCAGCAGCCCCCAGGGGTCTTCAGAGGAAAAACTGTTTTTT. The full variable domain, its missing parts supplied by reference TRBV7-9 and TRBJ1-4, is DTGVSQNPRHKITKRGQNVTFRCDPISEHNRLYWYRQTLGQGPEFLTYFQNEAQLEKSRLLSDRFSAERPKGSFSTLEIQRTEQGDSAMYLCASSPQGSSEEKLFFGSGTQLSVL.

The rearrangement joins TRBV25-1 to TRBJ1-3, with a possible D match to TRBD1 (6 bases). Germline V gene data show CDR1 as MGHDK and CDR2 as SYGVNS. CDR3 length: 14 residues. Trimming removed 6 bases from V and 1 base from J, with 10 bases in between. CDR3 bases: TGTGCCAGCAGCCCTACAGGGTCTGGAAACACCATATATTTT. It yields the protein CASSPTGSGNTIYF.

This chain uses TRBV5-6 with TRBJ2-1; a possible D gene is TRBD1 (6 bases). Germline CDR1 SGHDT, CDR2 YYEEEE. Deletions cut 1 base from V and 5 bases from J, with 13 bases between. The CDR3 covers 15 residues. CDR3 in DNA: TGTGCCAGCAGCTTGTACCGACAGGACCACAATGAGCAGTTCTTC. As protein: CASSLYRQDHNEQFF.

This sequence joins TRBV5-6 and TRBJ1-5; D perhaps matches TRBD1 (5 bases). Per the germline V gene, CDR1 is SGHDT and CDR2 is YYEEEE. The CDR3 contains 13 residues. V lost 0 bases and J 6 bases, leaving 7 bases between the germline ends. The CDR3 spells CASSLAGVQPQHF. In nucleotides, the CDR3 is TGTGCCAGCAGCTTGGCGGGGGTTCAGCCCCAGCATTTT.

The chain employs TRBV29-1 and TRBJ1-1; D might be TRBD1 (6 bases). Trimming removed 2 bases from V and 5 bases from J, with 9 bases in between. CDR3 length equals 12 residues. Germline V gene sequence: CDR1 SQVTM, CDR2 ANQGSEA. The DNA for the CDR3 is TGCAGCGTTGAAACAGGGCTAACTGAAGCTTTCTTT. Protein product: CSVETGLTEAFF.

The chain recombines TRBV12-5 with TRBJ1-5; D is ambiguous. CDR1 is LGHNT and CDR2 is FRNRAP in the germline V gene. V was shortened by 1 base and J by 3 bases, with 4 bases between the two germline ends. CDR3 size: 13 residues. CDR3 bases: TGTGCTAGTGGTTTGGGGCCCAATCAGCCCCAGCATTTT. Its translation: CASGLGPNQPQHF.

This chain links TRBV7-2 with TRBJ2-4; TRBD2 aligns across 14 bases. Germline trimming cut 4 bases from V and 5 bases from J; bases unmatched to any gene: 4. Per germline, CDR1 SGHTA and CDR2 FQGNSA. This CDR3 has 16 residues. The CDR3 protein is CASSSGLAGGQNIQYF. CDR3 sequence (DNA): TGTGCCAGCAGCTCCGGACTAGCGGGGGGCCAAAACATTCAGTACTTC.

The CDR3 is CASRGTGNTEAFF. CDR3 sequence (DNA): TGCGCCAGCAGGGGGACAGGGAACACTGAAGCTTTCTTT. The chain is built from TRBV10-1 and TRBJ1-1; 8 bases map to TRBD1. This CDR3 contains 13 residues. The junction had 1 base not matched to a gene; V was cut back by 6 bases and J by 1 base. CDR1 WNHNN and CDR2 SYGVQD come from the germline V gene (reference sequence).

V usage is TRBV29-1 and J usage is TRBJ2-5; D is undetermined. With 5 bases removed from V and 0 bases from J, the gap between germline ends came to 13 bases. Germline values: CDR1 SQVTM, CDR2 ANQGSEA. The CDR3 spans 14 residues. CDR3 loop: CSVSSTGYQETQYF. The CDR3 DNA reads TGCAGCGTTTCGTCGACTGGTTACCAAGAGACCCAGTACTTC.